This TCR beta chain was captured in a study of OX40 agonist ivuxolimab in advanced cancers. General study findings and limits: Dose levels from 0.1 to 3.0 mg/kg saw CD4+ and CD8+ blood T cells expand clonally by week 6.

The CDR3 extends over 12 amino acids. Germline V lookup: CDR1 SGDLS, CDR2 YYNGEE. V lost 3 bases, J lost 10 bases, and 6 bases stayed unmatched. Worth noting for this clone: The antigen remains undetermined.

Sequencing used immunoSEQ multiplex PCR; TCRdb keeps in-frame clones, though not all of them. Here the sample spans 150,000 to 180,000 clones, 94% being singletons. The sequenced sample was CD4+ or CD8+ T cells sorted from blood, obtained in a trial of the OX40 agonist ivuxolimab. The rearrangement uses TRBV9 and TRBJ1-2; 7 nucleotides align to TRBD1. The sequence came from an adult with an advanced solid tumor such as melanoma, head and neck, liver or kidney cancer. The CDR3 sequence: CASSAHRGPYTF. The DNA for the CDR3 is TGTGCCAGCAGCGCGCACAGGGGACCCTACACCTTC.